The next 18 T cell receptor beta chains were all read from a single sample in a study of identical twins. TCRdb re-called the 5' RACE reads with MiXCR, one entry per CDR3 protein. The sample consists of around 1.7 million distinct CDR3 sequences, under 35% of them appearing once. Sequencing was done on a sample of cord blood. The receptors originated from a newborn girl in good health.

This chain joins TRBV20-1 and TRBJ2-7; 9 bases align to TRBD2. The V gene's germline CDR1 is DFQATT and CDR2 SNEGSKA (reference sequence). Trimming at V came to 5 bases and at J to 2 bases, leaving 4 bases not matched to a gene. The length of the CDR3 is 13 residues. Here the CDR3 reads CSACGRVAYEQYF. The CDR3 DNA reads as TGCAGTGCTTGCGGGAGGGTGGCCTACGAGCAGTACTTC.

Turning to this clonotype: A much larger clone differs from this one at a single base, so this may be a read error. The chain links TRBV5-1 to TRBJ2-4; D unresolved. CDR1 and CDR2 from the germline V gene are SGHRS and YFSETQ. The ends were cut back, 0 bases at V and 0 bases at J, with 4 bases in the middle. The CDR3 has 14 residues. The CDR3 reads CASSLGEAKNIQYF. The CDR3 DNA sequence: TGCGCCAGCAGCTTGGGGGAAGCCAAAAACATTCAGTACTTC.

This clonotype was seen only a few times. This chain links TRBV29-1 with TRBJ2-1, with D hard to call. V was cut by 3 bases and J by 8 bases, with 11 bases left in between. CDR1 SQVTM and CDR2 ANQGSEA come from the germline V gene. The CDR3 totals 12 residues. The CDR3 sequence is CSVDRRSHEQFF. For the CDR3, the DNA is TGCAGCGTTGACCGGAGAAGCCATGAGCAGTTCTTC.

The chain is built from TRBV6-6 and TRBJ2-7, with 9 bases matching TRBD2. This CDR3 has 16 residues. Trimming took 0 bases from V and 7 from J; bases not matched to a gene: 10. Per the germline V gene, CDR1 is MNHNY and CDR2 is SVGAGI (reference sequence). CDR3 nucleotides: TGTGCCAGCAGTTACTCCGGCGGGGGGGGATACAATGAGCAGTACTTC. This encodes CASSYSGGGGYNEQYF.

This clonotype has just a few counts. The rearrangement joins TRBV5-1 to TRBJ1-1; TRBD1 agrees at 9 bases. Looked up from germline, CDR1 is SGHRS and CDR2 is YFSETQ. V shed 4 bases and J 3 bases; nucleotides not matched to a gene: 7. This CDR3 has 15 amino acids. This CDR3 is CASSRGQGLDTEAFF. CDR3 DNA sequence: TGCGCCAGCAGCCGGGGACAGGGTTTGGACACTGAAGCTTTCTTT.

This clonotype was recorded a few times. V usage is TRBV13 and J usage is TRBJ1-6, with 9 bases that match TRBD1. Germline V lookup: CDR1 PRHDT, CDR2 FYEKMQ (reference sequence). V was clipped by 3 bases and J by 7 bases; unmatched bases: 4. This CDR3 has 15 residues. The CDR3 bases are TGTGCCAGCAGCTTCGGGACAGGGTACAATTCACCCCTCCACTTT. Translation gives CASSFGTGYNSPLHF.

About this clonotype itself: This may be a read error, as it is one base from a much larger clone. The chain carries TRBV29-1 and TRBJ2-7; D is unclear. This CDR3 contains 10 residues. The germline V gene encodes CDR1 SQVTM and CDR2 ANQGSEA. Deletions cut 6 bases from V and 7 bases from J, with 10 bases between. CDR3 nucleotides: TGCAGCGTCTTAGACAATGAGCAGTACTTC. It is translated as CSVLDNEQYF.

This clonotype was observed a handful of times. The chain has TRBV5-1 and TRBJ1-1, with D possibly matching TRBD1 (6 bases). This CDR3 contains 13 residues. Germline CDR1 and CDR2: SGHRS and YFSETQ. With 4 bases removed from V and 3 bases from J, the gap between germline ends came to 10 bases. The CDR3 region has the DNA TGCGCCAGCAGCGGATCAGGGGACACTGAAGCTTTCTTT. This encodes CASSGSGDTEAFF.

The sample holds a few counts of this clonotype. The CDR3 reads CASSPQGALSGANVLTF. The CDR3 DNA follows: TGTGCCAGCAGCCCACAGGGGGCGCTTTCTGGGGCCAACGTCCTGACTTTC. The chain couples TRBV4-2 to TRBJ2-6, with 9 bases fitting TRBD1. This CDR3 is 17 amino acids long. Germline CDR1 LGHNA, CDR2 YNFKEQ. V shed 4 bases, J shed 1 base, and the junction held 5 bases outside the gene matches.

This clonotype was recorded a few times. This chain joins TRBV7-2 and TRBJ2-1; perhaps D is TRBD1 or TRBD2 (5 bases each). Between the trimmed V and J ends, which lost 1 base and 4 bases, there was a span of 11 bases. CDR3 length: 15 amino acids. Germline lookup yields CDR1 SGHTA and CDR2 FQGNSA. CDR3 sequence (DNA): TGTGCCAGCAGCTTAGACGGGACGGATTACAATGAGCAGTTCTTC. Amino acids: CASSLDGTDYNEQFF.

This clonotype came up many times. The chain combines TRBV28 with TRBJ2-1, with TRBD1 matching 11 bases. V shed 6 bases and J 4 bases; nucleotides not matched to a gene: 5. The CDR3 is 15 amino acids. Germline values: CDR1 MDHEN, CDR2 SYDVKM. The DNA of the CDR3 is TGTGCCAGCAGCCATGGGACAGGGGGGTACAATGAGCAGTTCTTC. It translates to CASSHGTGGYNEQFF.

In its sample, this clonotype was seen once. The rearrangement uses TRBV29-1 and TRBJ2-5, with a weak D call TRBD1 (5 bases). This CDR3 comprises 13 residues. From germline, CDR1 is SQVTM and CDR2 ANQGSEA. The germline V and J ends were trimmed by 3 bases and 11 bases, with 19 bases remaining between them. CDR3 sequence (DNA): TGCAGCGTTGATCGCAGGGTTCGCAATGAGCAGTACTTC. It is translated as CSVDRRVRNEQYF.

The V and J genes are TRBV20-1 and TRBJ2-7; D not resolved. The ends were cut back, 7 bases at V and 2 bases at J, with 27 bases in the middle. The CDR3 has 17 residues. Germline assignment: CDR1 DFQATT and CDR2 SNEGSKA (reference sequence). In nucleotides, the CDR3 is TGCAGTGTCCAGAGGCGGCTTGGTAGCCCCTTGACCTACGAGCAGTACTTC. It yields the protein CSVQRRLGSPLTYEQYF.

This sequence joins TRBV4-2 and TRBJ2-3; TRBD2 agrees at 9 bases. The CDR3 is 18 residues long. The J segment lost 3 bases and the V segment lost 1 base, leaving 11 bases of the junction unmatched. The germline V gene has CDR1 LGHNA and CDR2 YNFKEQ. CDR3 nucleotides: TGTGCCAGCAGCCAAGCCGGGACTAGCTGGGACGGGACAGATACGCAGTATTTT. The encoded protein is CASSQAGTSWDGTDTQYF.

This clonotype showed up just a few times. The V call is TRBV28, the J call TRBJ1-2; the match to TRBD1 covers 7 bases. The CDR3 is 15 amino acids. Germline V lookup: CDR1 MDHEN, CDR2 SYDVKM. V lost 6 bases, J lost 4 bases, and 11 bases stayed unmatched. In DNA, the CDR3 is TGTGCCAGCAGCCCTTTAGTCAGGGGGGCCTATGGCTACACCTTC. This codes for CASSPLVRGAYGYTF.

This chain connects TRBV6-5 to TRBJ1-1, with 7 bases aligning to TRBD1. The CDR3 runs to 16 residues. Germline assignment: CDR1 MNHEY and CDR2 SVGAGI. Unmatched junction bases numbered 16, after V lost 3 bases and J lost 9 bases. This chain's CDR3 is CASSYRLGTALTQAFF. The CDR3 DNA sequence: TGTGCCAGCAGTTATCGGCTCGGGACAGCCTTAACCCAAGCTTTCTTT.

The chain has TRBV20-1 and TRBJ2-1, with D unresolved. Germline loops: CDR1 DFQATT, CDR2 SNEGSKA (reference sequence). V lost 2 bases and J 13 bases, leaving 21 bases between the germline ends. The CDR3 has 14 amino acids. CDR3 sequence reads: CSARFRRLQETQFF. CDR3 bases: TGCAGTGCTAGATTCAGACGGCTCCAAGAGACCCAGTTCTTC.

This clonotype was observed a few times. CDR3 region: CASSDRARSNQPQHF. DNA of the CDR3: TGTGCCAGCAGTGACAGGGCGAGGAGCAATCAGCCCCAGCATTTT. The J gene is TRBJ1-5, the V gene TRBV6-1, with D perhaps TRBD1 (5 bases). V was pared by 3 bases and J by 1 base, with 10 bases between. This CDR3 comprises 15 residues. Germline lookup yields CDR1 MNHNS and CDR2 SASEGT.